The 15 T cell receptor beta chains in this list originate from one sample, sequenced in a study of blood T cell repertoires in COVID-19. Sequencing was performed with immunoSEQ multiplex PCR; in TCRdb, only in-frame clones are kept and a portion is missing. Counted here are 300,000 to 400,000 clones, approximately 90% occurring once; the ten biggest clones make up about 3.9%. Specimen: peripheral blood. Receptor source: a woman in her forties or fifties with active or convalescent COVID-19.

This clone was recorded once. The V gene is TRBV27, the J gene TRBJ2-7, with 9 bases fitting TRBD1. Germline assignment: CDR1 MNHEY and CDR2 SMNVEV (reference sequence). J lost 4 bases, V lost 6 bases, and 4 bases had no gene match. This CDR3 region has 13 residues. The CDR3 region has the DNA TGTGCCAGCAGGCAACAGGGGGCTTACGAGCAGTACTTC. This sequence encodes CASRQQGAYEQYF.

CDR3 region: CATSDYPGTGVHNEQFF. As DNA, the CDR3 is TGTGCCACCAGTGATTACCCCGGGACAGGGGTCCACAATGAGCAGTTCTTC. The chain employs TRBV24-1 and TRBJ2-1; TRBD1 aligns across 10 bases. V lost 2 bases to trimming and J lost 5 bases; unmatched junction nucleotides: 8. This CDR3 has 17 residues. Germline CDR1 is KGHDR and CDR2 is SFDVKD.

The rearrangement links TRBV9 to TRBJ2-5; 11 bases align to TRBD2. Germline CDR1 SGDLS, CDR2 YYNGEE. Trimming cost V 3 bases and J 4 bases; bases outside gene matches: 11. CDR3 length: 17 amino acids. In DNA, the CDR3 is TGTGCCAGCAGCGCGGGAGCGCTAGCGGGAGGACGAGAGACCCAGTACTTC. The encoded protein is CASSAGALAGGRETQYF.

This chain links TRBV4-3 with TRBJ2-2; unclear D gene. This CDR3 contains 15 residues. Germline V gene sequence: CDR1 LGHNA, CDR2 YSLEER. Trimming removed 1 base from V and 5 bases from J, with 11 bases in between. CDR3 sequence: CASSQGLSITGELFF. The CDR3 bases are TGCGCCAGCAGCCAAGGACTGTCTATTACCGGGGAGCTGTTTTTT.

On this clone itself: A junction end diverges from the germline sequence, so it may reflect a read error. The V gene is TRBV10-3, the J gene TRBJ1-2, with 8 bases lining up with TRBD1. CDR1 and CDR2 from the germline V gene are ENHRY and SYGVKD. The CDR3 is made up of 13 amino acids. The CDR3: CATEQGVNDGYTF. The CDR3 DNA reads as TGTGCCACCGAACAGGGGGTTAACGATGGCTACACCTTC.

The chain is built from TRBV5-6 and TRBJ1-2; the match to TRBD1 covers 8 bases. The trim removed 2 bases at V and 6 bases at J, leaving 9 bases unmatched. The CDR3 sequence is 15 residues long. CDR1 and CDR2 from the germline V gene are SGHDT and YYEEEE. CDR3 protein: CASSFPGQGPHGYTF. Here the CDR3 DNA reads TGTGCCAGCAGCTTCCCTGGACAGGGTCCTCATGGCTACACCTTC.

CDR3 in amino acids: CASSFNLQGPGELFF. In nucleotides, the CDR3 is TGTGCCAGCAGCTTCAATCTACAGGGCCCCGGGGAGCTGTTTTTT. The chain carries TRBV5-6 and TRBJ2-2, with D perhaps matching TRBD1 (6 bases). Trimming left V 2 bases short and J 6 bases short, with 14 bases between. Germline lookup yields CDR1 SGHDT and CDR2 YYEEEE. The CDR3 runs to 15 residues.

V usage is TRBV19 and J usage is TRBJ1-2; no clear D. Germline V gives CDR1 LNHDA, CDR2 SQIVND (reference sequence). V was clipped by 5 bases and J by 8 bases, with 12 bases between them. This CDR3 is built from 12 residues. The CDR3 sequence is CASSGGSDGYTF. DNA for the CDR3: TGTGCCAGTAGTGGAGGGTCGGACGGCTACACCTTC.

Remarks on this clone: The sample contains more than one DNA sequence encoding this CDR3. V gene TRBV30 combines with J gene TRBJ2-2, with D possibly matching TRBD1 (6 bases). Germline lookup yields CDR1 GTSNPN and CDR2 SVGIG (reference sequence). With 0 bases removed from V and 5 bases from J, the gap between germline ends came to 7 bases. The CDR3 runs 13 residues. The CDR3 DNA sequence: TGTGCCTGGAGTGTACAGGGAACCGGGGAGCTGTTTTTT. Translation gives CAWSVQGTGELFF.

This rearrangement joins TRBV7-2 to TRBJ2-1; TRBD2 might be the D (6 bases). Trimming took off 4 bases at V and 2 bases at J, with 12 bases between the two ends. CDR1 is SGHTA, CDR2 FQGNSA, per germline. The CDR3 has 15 amino acids. Here the CDR3 reads CASSWGDPTYNEQFF. CDR3 coding DNA: TGTGCCAGCAGCTGGGGGGACCCCACCTACAATGAGCAGTTCTTC.

V usage is TRBV30 and J usage is TRBJ2-7; TRBD1 matches at 9 bases. This CDR3 comprises 13 residues. V was clipped by 5 bases and J by 6 bases; unmatched bases: 8. Germline loops: CDR1 GTSNPN, CDR2 SVGIG (reference sequence). DNA for the CDR3: TGTGCCTGGGAACCGGGACAGGGACGCGAGCAGTACTTC. Its protein is CAWEPGQGREQYF.

This clone was recorded once. The V and J genes are TRBV28 and TRBJ1-5, with a weak D call TRBD1 (5 bases). The CDR3 length is 15 residues. Trimming pared 7 bases from V and 1 base from J, leaving 14 bases between. Germline CDR1 reads MDHEN; CDR2 reads SYDVKM. CDR3 loop: CASTLGGLSNQPQHF. The CDR3 nucleotides are TGTGCCAGCACCCTTGGGGGGTTAAGCAATCAGCCCCAGCATTTT. The variable domain in full, with the rest retrieved from reference TRBV28 and TRBJ1-5, is DVKVTQSSRYLVKRTGEKVFLECVQDMDHENMFWYRQDPGLGLRLIYFSYDVKMKEKGDIPEGYSVSREKKERFSLILESASTNQTSMYLCASTLGGLSNQPQHFGDGTRLSIL.

The gene calls are TRBV23-1 and TRBJ1-2, with D tentatively TRBD1 (6 bases). TRBV23-1 is sorted into the ORF group, with uncertain function. This CDR3 contains 16 residues. V lost 3 bases and J 8 bases, leaving 22 bases between the germline ends. DNA of the CDR3: TGCGCCAGCAGTCATTTAACCGGGACACCACTCTGCGGCTACACCTTC. It is translated as CASSHLTGTPLCGYTF.

This chain uses TRBV10-3 with TRBJ2-7; TRBD1 might be the D (6 bases). CDR1 is ENHRY, CDR2 SYGVKD, per germline. The CDR3 covers 14 residues. V dropped 10 bases and J dropped 4 bases, with 20 bases sitting between them. In DNA form, the CDR3 reads TGTGCCACCGCCGCAGCCCAACAGGGTTACGAGCAGTACTTC. This translates into CATAAAQQGYEQYF.

The chain combines TRBV18 with TRBJ1-2; D is unclear. Germline CDR1 KGHSH, CDR2 LQKENI. V was clipped by 8 bases and J by 7 bases, with 26 bases between them. CDR3 length equals 16 residues. The CDR3 loop is CASPLFEGPGLGGYTF. CDR3 nucleotides: TGTGCCAGCCCACTTTTTGAGGGCCCCGGGCTAGGTGGCTACACCTTC.